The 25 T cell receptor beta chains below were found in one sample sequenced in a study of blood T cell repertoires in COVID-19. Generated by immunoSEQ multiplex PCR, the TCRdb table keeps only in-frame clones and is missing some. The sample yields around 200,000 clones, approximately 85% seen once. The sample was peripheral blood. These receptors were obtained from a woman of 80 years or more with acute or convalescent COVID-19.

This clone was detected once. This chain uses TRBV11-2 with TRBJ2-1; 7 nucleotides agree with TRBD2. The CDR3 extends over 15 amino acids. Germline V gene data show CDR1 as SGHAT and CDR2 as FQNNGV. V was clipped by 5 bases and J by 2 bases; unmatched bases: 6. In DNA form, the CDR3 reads TGTGCCAGCAGCCGAAGCGGGGACCCCTACAATGAGCAGTTCTTC. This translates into CASSRSGDPYNEQFF.

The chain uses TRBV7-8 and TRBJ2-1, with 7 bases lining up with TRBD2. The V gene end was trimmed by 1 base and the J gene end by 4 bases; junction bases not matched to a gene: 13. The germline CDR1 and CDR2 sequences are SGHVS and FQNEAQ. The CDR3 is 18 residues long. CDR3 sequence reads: CASSLENRYLAEYNEQFF. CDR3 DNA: TGTGCCAGCAGCTTAGAAAACAGGTACCTAGCGGAATACAATGAGCAGTTCTTC.

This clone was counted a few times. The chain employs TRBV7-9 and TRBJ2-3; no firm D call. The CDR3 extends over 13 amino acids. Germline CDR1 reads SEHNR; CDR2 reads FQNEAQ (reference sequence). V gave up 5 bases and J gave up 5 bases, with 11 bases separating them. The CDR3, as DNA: TGTGCCAGCAGCCCCGGGTCGGTAGATACGCAGTATTTT. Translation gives CASSPGSVDTQYF. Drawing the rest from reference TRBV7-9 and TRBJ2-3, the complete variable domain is DTGVSQNPRHKITKRGQNVTFRCDPISEHNRLYWYRQTLGQGPEFLTYFQNEAQLEKSRLLSDRFSAERPKGSFSTLEIQRTEQGDSAMYLCASSPGSVDTQYFGPGTRLTVL.

CDR3 sequence (DNA): TGTGCCAGCACCCAGAACGGTGGCAGCCGAAGAAAAGGGGCTAACTATGGCTACACCTTC. Encoded protein: CASTQNGGSRRKGANYGYTF. V is TRBV3-1 (or the pseudogene TRBV3-2) and J is TRBJ1-2, with D maybe TRBD1 (5 bases). CDR1 and CDR2 from the germline V gene are LGHDT and YNNKEL (reference sequence). The V gene lost 7 bases and the J gene lost 0 bases, with 30 bases spanning the gap. The CDR3 runs to 20 residues.

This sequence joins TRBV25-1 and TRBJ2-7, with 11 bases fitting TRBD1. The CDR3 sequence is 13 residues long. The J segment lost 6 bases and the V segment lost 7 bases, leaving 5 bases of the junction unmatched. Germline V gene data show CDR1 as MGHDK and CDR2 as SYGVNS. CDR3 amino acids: CASTRDRGSEQYF. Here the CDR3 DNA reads TGTGCCAGCACACGGGACAGGGGGTCCGAGCAGTACTTC.

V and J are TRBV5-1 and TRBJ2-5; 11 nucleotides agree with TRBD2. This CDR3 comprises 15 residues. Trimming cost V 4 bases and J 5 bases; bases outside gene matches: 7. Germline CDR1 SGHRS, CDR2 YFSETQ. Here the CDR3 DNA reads TGCGCCAGCAGCCAGACTAGCGGGATAGACGAGACCCAGTACTTC. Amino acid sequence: CASSQTSGIDETQYF.

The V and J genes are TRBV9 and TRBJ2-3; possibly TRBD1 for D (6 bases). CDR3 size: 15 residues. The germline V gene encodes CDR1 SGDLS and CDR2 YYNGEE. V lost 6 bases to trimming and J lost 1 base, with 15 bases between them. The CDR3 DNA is TGTGCCAGCACCCCCCTTTGGACAGGCACAGATACGCAGTATTTT. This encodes CASTPLWTGTDTQYF. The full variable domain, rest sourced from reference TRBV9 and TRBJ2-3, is DSGVTQTPKHLITATGQRVTLRCSPRSGDLSVYWYQQSLDQGLQFLIQYYNGEERAKGNILERFSAQQFPDLHSELNLSSLELGDSALYFCASTPLWTGTDTQYFGPGTRLTVL.

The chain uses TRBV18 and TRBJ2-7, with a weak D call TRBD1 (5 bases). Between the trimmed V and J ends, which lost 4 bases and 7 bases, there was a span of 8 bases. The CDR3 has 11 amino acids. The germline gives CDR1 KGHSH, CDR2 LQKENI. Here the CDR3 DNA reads TGTGCCAGCTCACTATCAGGGGAGCAGTACTTC. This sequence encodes CASSLSGEQYF.

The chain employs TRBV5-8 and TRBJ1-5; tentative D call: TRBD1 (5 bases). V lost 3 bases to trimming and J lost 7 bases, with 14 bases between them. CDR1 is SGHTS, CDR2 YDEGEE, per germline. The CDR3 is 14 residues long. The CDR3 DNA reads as TGTGCCAGCAGCTCCGGTTATGACAGCCAGCCCCAGCATTTT. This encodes CASSSGYDSQPQHF.

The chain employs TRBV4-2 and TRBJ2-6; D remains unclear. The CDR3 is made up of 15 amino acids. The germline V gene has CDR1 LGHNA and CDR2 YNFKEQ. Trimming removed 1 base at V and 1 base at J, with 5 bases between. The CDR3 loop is CASSQAVSGANVLTF. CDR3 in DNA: TGTGCCAGCAGCCAAGCCGTTTCTGGGGCCAACGTCCTGACTTTC.

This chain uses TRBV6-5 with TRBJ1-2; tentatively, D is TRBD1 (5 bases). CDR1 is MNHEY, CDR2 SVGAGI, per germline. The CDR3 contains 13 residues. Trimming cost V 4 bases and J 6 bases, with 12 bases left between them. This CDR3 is CASSSPQGNGYTF. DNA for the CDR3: TGTGCCAGCAGTTCGCCTCAGGGCAATGGCTACACCTTC.

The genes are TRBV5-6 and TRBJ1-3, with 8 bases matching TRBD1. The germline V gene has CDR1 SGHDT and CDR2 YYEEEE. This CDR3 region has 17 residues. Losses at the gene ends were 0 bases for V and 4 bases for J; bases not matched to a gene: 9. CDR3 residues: CASSLAGSHRGGNTIYF. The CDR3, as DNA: TGTGCCAGCAGCTTGGCCGGGAGTCACAGGGGGGGAAACACCATATATTTT.

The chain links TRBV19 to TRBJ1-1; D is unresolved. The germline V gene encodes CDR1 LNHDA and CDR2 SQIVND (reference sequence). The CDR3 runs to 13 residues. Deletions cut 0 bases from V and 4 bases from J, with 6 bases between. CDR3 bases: TGTGCCAGTAGTATAGAGGGAGCCACTGAAGCTTTCTTT. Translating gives CASSIEGATEAFF.

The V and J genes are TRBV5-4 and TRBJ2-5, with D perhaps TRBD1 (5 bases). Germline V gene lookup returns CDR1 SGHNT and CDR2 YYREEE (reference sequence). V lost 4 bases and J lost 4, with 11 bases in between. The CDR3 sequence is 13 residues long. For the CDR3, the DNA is TGTGCCAGCAGCCCGGATCAGGGAGAGACCCAGTACTTC. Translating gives CASSPDQGETQYF.

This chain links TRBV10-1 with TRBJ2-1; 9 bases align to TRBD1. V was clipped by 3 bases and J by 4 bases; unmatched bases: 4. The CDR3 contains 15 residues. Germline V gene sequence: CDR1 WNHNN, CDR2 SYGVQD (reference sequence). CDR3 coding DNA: TGCGCCAGCAGTGAAAAGGGGACAGGGTACAATGAGCAGTTCTTC. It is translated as CASSEKGTGYNEQFF.

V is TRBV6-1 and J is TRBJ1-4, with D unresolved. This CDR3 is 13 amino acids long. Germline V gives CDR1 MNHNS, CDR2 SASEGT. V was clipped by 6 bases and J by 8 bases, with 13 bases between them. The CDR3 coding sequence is TGTGCCAGCAGCCTTCAACGGAGCGAAAAACTGTTTTTT. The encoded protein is CASSLQRSEKLFF.

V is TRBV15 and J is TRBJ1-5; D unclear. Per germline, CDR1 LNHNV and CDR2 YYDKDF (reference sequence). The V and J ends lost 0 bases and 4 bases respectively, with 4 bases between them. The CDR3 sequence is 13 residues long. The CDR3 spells CATSRDENQPQHF. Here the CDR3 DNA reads TGTGCCACCAGCAGAGATGAGAATCAGCCCCAGCATTTT.

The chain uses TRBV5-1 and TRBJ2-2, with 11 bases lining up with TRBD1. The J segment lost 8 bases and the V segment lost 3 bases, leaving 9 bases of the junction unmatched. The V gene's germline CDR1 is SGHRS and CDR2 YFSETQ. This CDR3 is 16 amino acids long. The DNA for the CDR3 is TGCGCCAGCAGCTCCCTGGGACAGGGGGGAGTAGGGGAGCTGTTTTTT. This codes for CASSSLGQGGVGELFF. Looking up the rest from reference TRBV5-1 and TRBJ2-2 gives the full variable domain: KAGVTQTPRYLIKTRGQQVTLSCSPISGHRSVSWYQQTPGQGLQFLFEYFSETQRNKGNFPGRFSGRQFSNSRSEMNVSTLELGDSALYLCASSSLGQGGVGELFFGEGSRLTVL.

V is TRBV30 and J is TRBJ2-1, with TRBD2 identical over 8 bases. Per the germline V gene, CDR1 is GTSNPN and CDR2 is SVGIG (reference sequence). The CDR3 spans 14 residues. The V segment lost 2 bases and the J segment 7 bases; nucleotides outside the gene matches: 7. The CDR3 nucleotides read TGTGCCTGGAGTTTAGGACTAGCTGATAATGAGCAGTTCTTC. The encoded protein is CAWSLGLADNEQFF.

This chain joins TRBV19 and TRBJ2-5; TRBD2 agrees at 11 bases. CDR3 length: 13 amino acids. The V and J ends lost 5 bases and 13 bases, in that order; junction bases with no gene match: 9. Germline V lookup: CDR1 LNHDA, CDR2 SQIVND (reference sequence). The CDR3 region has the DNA TGTGCCAGTAGTCCCCAGACTAGCGGGGCCCTGTACTTC. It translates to CASSPQTSGALYF.

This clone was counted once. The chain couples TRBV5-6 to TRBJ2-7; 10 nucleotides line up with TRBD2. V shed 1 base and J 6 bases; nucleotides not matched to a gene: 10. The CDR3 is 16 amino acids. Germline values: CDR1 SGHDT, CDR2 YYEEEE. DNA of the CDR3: TGTGCCAGCAGCTTGCGCTCCCCTAGCGGGAGCACCGAGCAGTACTTC. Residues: CASSLRSPSGSTEQYF. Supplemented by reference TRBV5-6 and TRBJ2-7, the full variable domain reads DAGVTQSPTHLIKTRGQQVTLRCSPKSGHDTVSWYQQALGQGPQFIFQYYEEEERQRGNFPDRFSGHQFPNYSSELNVNALLLGDSALYLCASSLRSPSGSTEQYFGPGTRLTVT.

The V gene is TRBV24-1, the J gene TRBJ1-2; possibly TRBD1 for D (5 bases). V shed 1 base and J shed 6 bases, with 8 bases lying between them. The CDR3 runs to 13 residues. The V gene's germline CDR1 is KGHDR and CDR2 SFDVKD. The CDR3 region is CATSDFGRDGYTF. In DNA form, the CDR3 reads TGTGCCACCAGTGATTTTGGCAGGGATGGCTACACCTTC.

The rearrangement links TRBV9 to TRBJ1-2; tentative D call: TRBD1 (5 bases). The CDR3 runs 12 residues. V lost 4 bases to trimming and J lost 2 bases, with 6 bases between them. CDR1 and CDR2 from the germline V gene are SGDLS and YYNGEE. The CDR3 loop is CASSHRNYGYTF. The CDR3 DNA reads TGTGCCAGCAGCCACAGGAACTATGGCTACACCTTC.

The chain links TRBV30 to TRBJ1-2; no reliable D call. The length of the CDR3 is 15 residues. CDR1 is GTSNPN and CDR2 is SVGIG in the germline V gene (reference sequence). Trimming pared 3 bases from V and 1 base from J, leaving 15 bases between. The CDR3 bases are TGTGCCTGGAGCATCGCCGCGAGGAGTAACTATGGCTACACCTTC. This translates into CAWSIAARSNYGYTF.

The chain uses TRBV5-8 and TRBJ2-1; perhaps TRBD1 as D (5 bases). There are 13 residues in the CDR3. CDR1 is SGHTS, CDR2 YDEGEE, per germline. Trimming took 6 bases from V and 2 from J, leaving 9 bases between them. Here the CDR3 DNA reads TGTGCCAGCAAGACAGAAGCCTACAATGAGCAGTTCTTC. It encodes CASKTEAYNEQFF. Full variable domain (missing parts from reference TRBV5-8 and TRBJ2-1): EAGVTQSPTHLIKTRGQQATLRCSPISGHTSVYWYQQALGLGLQFLLWYDEGEERNRGNFPPRFSGRQFPNYSSELNVNALELEDSALYLCASKTEAYNEQFFGPGTRLTVL.